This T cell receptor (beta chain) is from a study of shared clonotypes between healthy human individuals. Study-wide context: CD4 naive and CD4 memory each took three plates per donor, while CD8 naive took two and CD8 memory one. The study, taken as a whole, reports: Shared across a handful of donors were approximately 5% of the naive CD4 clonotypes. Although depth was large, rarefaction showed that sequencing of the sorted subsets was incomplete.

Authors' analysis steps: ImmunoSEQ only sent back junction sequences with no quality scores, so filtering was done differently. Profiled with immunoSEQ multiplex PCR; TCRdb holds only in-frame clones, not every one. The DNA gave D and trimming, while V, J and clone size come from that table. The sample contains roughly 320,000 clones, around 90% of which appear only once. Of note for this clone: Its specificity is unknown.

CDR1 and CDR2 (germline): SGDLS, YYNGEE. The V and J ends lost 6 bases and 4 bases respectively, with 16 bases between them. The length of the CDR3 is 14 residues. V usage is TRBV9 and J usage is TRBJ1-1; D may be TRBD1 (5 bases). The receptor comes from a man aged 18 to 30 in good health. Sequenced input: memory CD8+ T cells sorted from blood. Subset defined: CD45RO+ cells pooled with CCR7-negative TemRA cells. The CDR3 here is CASTPGTEGTEAFF. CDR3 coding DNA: TGTGCCAGCACCCCCGGGACCGAGGGCACTGAAGCTTTCTTT.